What follows are 28 T cell receptor beta chains derived from one specimen sequenced in a study of control samples from healthy donors and cancer patients. This table comes from immunoSEQ multiplex PCR, and its TCRdb copy is limited to in-frame clones, with some not included. The repertoire holds some 79,000 clones, with over 75% as singletons. The sequencing sample was made of blood. All receptors derive from a man aged 50-59 years in good health.

This clone was counted only a few times. V is TRBV2 and J is TRBJ1-1, with unresolved D. This CDR3 is 13 amino acids long. Germline V gives CDR1 SNHLY, CDR2 FYNNEI. Trimming removed 4 bases at V and 2 bases at J, with 8 bases between. CDR3 DNA sequence: TGTGCCAGCAGTGGGATGTCTAACACTGAAGCTTTCTTT. Translating it yields CASSGMSNTEAFF.

This clone was observed a single time. The junction does not match germline at one end; this may be a read error. The J gene is TRBJ1-5, the V gene TRBV2; D may be TRBD1 (5 bases). This CDR3 region has 13 residues. CDR1 and CDR2 (germline): SNHLY, FYNNEI. This CDR3 is CASSPGTYQSQHF. Written as DNA, the CDR3 is TGTGCCAGCAGTCCTGGGACGTATCAGTCCCAGCATTTT.

This chain links TRBV5-1 with TRBJ1-1, with a tentative D call TRBD1 (6 bases). This CDR3 contains 11 residues. Germline V gives CDR1 SGHRS, CDR2 YFSETQ. The germline V and J ends were trimmed by 5 bases and 12 bases, with 14 bases remaining between them. The CDR3 loop reads CASSVGGTTFF. The DNA of the CDR3 is TGCGCCAGCAGTGTCGGGGGCACGACTTTCTTT.

This chain links TRBV29-1 with TRBJ2-7, with D possibly TRBD2 on 7 matching bases. Per germline, CDR1 SQVTM and CDR2 ANQGSEA. This CDR3 has 15 amino acids. DNA of the CDR3: TGCCGCGCTGGGGGGGGGCCTATGAGCTCCTACGAGCAGTACTTC. This gives the protein CRAGGGPMSSYEQYF.

The chain employs TRBV5-1 and TRBJ2-1; D is unclear. V gave up 4 bases and J gave up 8 bases, with 7 bases separating them. This CDR3 spans 11 amino acids. CDR1 and CDR2 (germline): SGHRS, YFSETQ. CDR3 protein: CASSNGYEQFF. In nucleotides, the CDR3 is TGCGCCAGCAGCAACGGCTATGAGCAGTTCTTC.

The chain is built from TRBV6-6 and TRBJ2-3, with TRBD2 matching 8 bases. The CDR3 spans 16 residues. Germline CDR1 is MNHNY and CDR2 is SVGAGI (reference sequence). Unmatched junction bases numbered 5, after V lost 3 bases and J lost 0 bases. CDR3 DNA sequence: TGTGCCAGCAGTTATGGACTAGCCCCGAGCACAGATACGCAGTATTTT. Its translation is CASSYGLAPSTDTQYF.

The genes are TRBV5-4 and TRBJ2-5; D possibly matches TRBD1 or TRBD2 (6 bases each). V lost 0 bases to trimming and J lost 4 bases, with 16 bases between them. The CDR3 runs to 16 residues. Germline V gene lookup returns CDR1 SGHNT and CDR2 YYREEE (reference sequence). The CDR3 region has the DNA TGTGCCAGCAGCTTGGTCATTGGGGGGCTTCGAGAGACCCAGTACTTC. Translated: CASSLVIGGLRETQYF.

This clone was detected only once. The V and J genes are TRBV11-2 and TRBJ1-6, with D perhaps TRBD1 (5 bases). The V gene lost 2 bases and the J gene lost 7 bases, with 12 bases spanning the gap. There are 15 residues in the CDR3. Germline V gives CDR1 SGHAT, CDR2 FQNNGV. The CDR3 region is CASSLTGETNSPLHF. CDR3 nucleotide sequence: TGTGCCAGCAGCTTAACGGGGGAGACGAATTCACCCCTCCACTTT.

The chain couples TRBV3-1 (or the pseudogene TRBV3-2) to TRBJ1-6; no clear D gene. This CDR3 is built from 12 residues. V lost 0 bases to trimming and J lost 16 bases, with 10 bases between them. Germline assignment: CDR1 LGHDT and CDR2 YNNKEL (reference sequence). CDR3 region: CASSQEGYVLHF. CDR3 DNA: TGTGCCAGCAGCCAAGAGGGTTACGTACTCCACTTT.

The chain links TRBV15 to TRBJ1-2, with D hard to call. Trimming cost V 0 bases and J 5 bases, with 10 bases left between them. CDR3 length equals 14 residues. Germline V CDR1 and CDR2: LNHNV, YYDKDF (reference sequence). The CDR3 DNA reads TGTGCCACCAGCAGAGATTTCTCCGGTTATGGCTACACCTTC. It is translated as CATSRDFSGYGYTF.

The chain has TRBV5-8 and TRBJ1-2, with a tentative D call TRBD1 (6 bases). CDR1 and CDR2 (germline): SGHTS, YDEGEE. The CDR3 has 14 residues. V was pared by 4 bases and J by 4 bases, with 14 bases between. The DNA of the CDR3 is TGTGCCAGCAGCCCAGGGGCACGGAGCTATGGCTACACCTTC. Translation: CASSPGARSYGYTF.

The table lists this clone with a count of one. The gene calls are TRBV7-2 and TRBJ2-5, with D possibly matching TRBD2 (7 bases). There are 15 residues in the CDR3. V shed 0 bases and J shed 0 bases, with 8 bases lying between them. Germline lookup yields CDR1 SGHTA and CDR2 FQGNSA. The CDR3 region is CASSLAGGHQETQYF. The CDR3 DNA reads TGTGCCAGCAGCTTAGCCGGGGGGCACCAAGAGACCCAGTACTTC.

This chain links TRBV7-9 with TRBJ1-5; TRBD1 matches 12 bases. Trimming took 5 bases from V and 8 from J; bases not matched to a gene: 4. Per the germline V gene, CDR1 is SEHNR and CDR2 is FQNEAQ (reference sequence). The CDR3 sequence is 14 residues long. The CDR3 is CASSPGQGAEPQHF. CDR3 nucleotides: TGTGCCAGCAGCCCGGGACAGGGGGCAGAGCCCCAGCATTTT.

The chain is built from TRBV12-3 or TRBV12-4 and TRBJ1-5; D ambiguous. V lost 7 bases and J 1 base, leaving 5 bases between the germline ends. CDR3 length: 12 amino acids. DNA of the CDR3: TGTGCCAGCAAAGTGAGCAATCAGCCCCAGCATTTT. This encodes CASKVSNQPQHF.

The chain employs TRBV9 and TRBJ1-2; no definite D call. In germline, CDR1 is SGDLS, CDR2 YYNGEE. CDR3 length: 13 residues. The germline V and J ends were trimmed by 3 bases and 7 bases, with 13 bases remaining between them. CDR3 sequence reads: CASSAGILGGYTF. CDR3 nucleotide sequence: TGTGCCAGCAGCGCGGGGATCCTGGGTGGCTACACCTTC. The whole variable domain, remainder taken from reference TRBV9 and TRBJ1-2, is DSGVTQTPKHLITATGQRVTLRCSPRSGDLSVYWYQQSLDQGLQFLIQYYNGEERAKGNILERFSAQQFPDLHSELNLSSLELGDSALYFCASSAGILGGYTFGSGTRLTVV.

This rearrangement joins TRBV19 to TRBJ2-5, with 10 bases matching TRBD1. Germline lookup yields CDR1 LNHDA and CDR2 SQIVND (reference sequence). This CDR3 spans 15 amino acids. With 6 bases clipped from V and 5 bases from J, the junction kept 9 bases outside the gene matches. The CDR3 DNA follows: TGTGCCAGTAGCCAACCGGGACAGGGGTTTGAGACCCAGTACTTC. It translates to CASSQPGQGFETQYF.

The chain has TRBV3-1 (or the pseudogene TRBV3-2) and TRBJ2-5, with 10 bases fitting TRBD2. Germline V gene sequence: CDR1 LGHDT, CDR2 YNNKEL (reference sequence). This CDR3 spans 17 amino acids. The ends lost 4 bases at V and 0 bases at J; junction bases unmatched: 8. The chain's CDR3 is CASSPLNLAGDQETQYF. CDR3 sequence (DNA): TGTGCCAGCAGCCCCCTCAACCTAGCGGGGGACCAAGAGACCCAGTACTTC.

This clone was seen only a few times. The gene calls are TRBV2 and TRBJ1-5; D call uncertain. The germline V gene has CDR1 SNHLY and CDR2 FYNNEI. Trimming removed 2 bases at V and 1 base at J, with 9 bases between. The CDR3 contains 15 residues. The CDR3 loop reads CASSEQDLSNQPQHF. As DNA, the CDR3 is TGTGCCAGCAGTGAACAGGACCTCAGCAATCAGCCCCAGCATTTT. Full variable domain (outside the CDR3, taken from reference TRBV2 and TRBJ1-5): EPEVTQTPSHQVTQMGQEVILRCVPISNHLYFYWYRQILGQKVEFLVSFYNNEISEKSEIFDDQFSVERPDGSNFTLKIRSTKLEDSAMYFCASSEQDLSNQPQHFGDGTRLSIL.

The genes are TRBV5-1 and TRBJ1-1; D uncertain. Germline lookup yields CDR1 SGHRS and CDR2 YFSETQ. Trimming left V 4 bases short and J 4 bases short, with 14 bases between. The CDR3 is made up of 14 amino acids. The chain's CDR3 is CASSLSGRSTEAFF. The CDR3 DNA is TGCGCCAGCAGCCTATCCGGACGGAGCACTGAAGCTTTCTTT.

The chain uses TRBV30 and TRBJ1-3, with 7 bases lining up with TRBD1. CDR1 is GTSNPN, CDR2 SVGIG, per germline (reference sequence). The CDR3 has 16 amino acids. V gave up 3 bases and J gave up 0 bases; unmatched junction bases: 8. CDR3 DNA sequence: TGTGCCTGGAGCCGCAGGGGGAGATTCTCTGGAAACACCATATATTTT. Its protein is CAWSRRGRFSGNTIYF. Based on the CDR3 plus reference TRBV30 and TRBJ1-3, the full variable domain is SQTIHQWPATLVQPVGSPLSLECTVEGTSNPNLYWYRQAAGRGLQLLFYSVGIGQISSEVPQNLSASRPQDRQFILSSKKLLLSDSGFYLCAWSRRGRFSGNTIYFGEGSWLTVV.

This clone has a single count. The chain carries TRBV6-2 or TRBV6-3 and TRBJ2-5; 8 bases are shared with TRBD2. The CDR3 runs to 15 residues. Germline lookup yields CDR1 MNHEY and CDR2 SVGEGT. Unmatched junction bases numbered 5, after V lost 0 bases and J lost 5 bases. The CDR3 DNA reads as TGTGCCAGCAGTTACTCGGGCGGGGGGAGCGAGACCCAGTACTTC. Encoded protein: CASSYSGGGSETQYF.

This chain connects TRBV11-3 to TRBJ2-1, with 9 bases aligning to TRBD2. The junction had 1 base not matched to a gene; V was cut back by 0 bases and J by 4 bases. This CDR3 is built from 15 residues. The germline V gene has CDR1 SGHNT and CDR2 YENEEA. Here the CDR3 DNA reads TGTGCCAGCAGCTTAGAAGCGGGGGGATACAATGAGCAGTTCTTC. It specifies CASSLEAGGYNEQFF.

The chain joins TRBV5-5 to TRBJ1-1; D ambiguous. V lost 6 bases and J 0 bases, leaving 12 bases between the germline ends. This CDR3 has 14 amino acids. The germline CDR1 and CDR2 sequences are SGHKS and YYEKEE (reference sequence). CDR3 coding DNA: TGTGCCAGCAAGGGTGACTCCATGAACACTGAAGCTTTCTTT. Translated: CASKGDSMNTEAFF.

V usage is TRBV5-5 and J usage is TRBJ1-1; D is unclear. The V and J ends lost 1 base and 0 bases respectively, with 10 bases between them. The CDR3 has 15 amino acids. Germline V lookup: CDR1 SGHKS, CDR2 YYEKEE (reference sequence). CDR3 DNA: TGTGCCAGCAGCTTGCTAAGCAGGTTGAACACTGAAGCTTTCTTT. Translating gives CASSLLSRLNTEAFF.

The chain has TRBV11-2 and TRBJ2-5; maybe TRBD2 (6 bases). This CDR3 has 14 amino acids. Germline V gene sequence: CDR1 SGHAT, CDR2 FQNNGV. The V end lost 7 bases, the J end lost 5 bases, and 17 bases lay between the germline ends. For the CDR3, the DNA is TGTGCCAGCACCTACGGCGGGGCCTGGGAGACCCAGTACTTC. Its protein is CASTYGGAWETQYF.

This clone was counted a single time. V gene TRBV7-2 combines with J gene TRBJ2-7; no clear D gene. Trimming left V 5 bases short and J 6 bases short, with 11 bases between. Germline V CDR1 and CDR2: SGHTA, FQGNSA. The CDR3 is 12 residues long. CDR3 bases: TGTGCCAGCAGCATAGGCGCATTCGAGCAGTACTTC. Translated, it gives CASSIGAFEQYF.

With respect to this clone: Additional DNA sequences in this sample encode the identical CDR3. The chain has TRBV18 and TRBJ2-3; D uncertain. Trimming left V 3 bases short and J 2 bases short, with 12 bases between. Germline CDR1 KGHSH, CDR2 LQKENI. The length of the CDR3 is 15 residues. The CDR3 DNA reads TGTGCCAGCTCACCGCGACGACAAAACACAGATACGCAGTATTTT. Its translation is CASSPRRQNTDTQYF.

The chain recombines TRBV9 with TRBJ1-6; tentative D call: TRBD1 (6 bases). Germline lookup yields CDR1 SGDLS and CDR2 YYNGEE. The CDR3 is made up of 16 amino acids. Trimming left V 4 bases short and J 8 bases short, with 19 bases between. CDR3 protein: CASSPQGLPRDSPLHF. Written as DNA, the CDR3 is TGTGCCAGCAGCCCCCAGGGGCTTCCGAGGGATTCACCCCTCCACTTT. The full variable domain, with the rest looked up from reference TRBV9 and TRBJ1-6, is DSGVTQTPKHLITATGQRVTLRCSPRSGDLSVYWYQQSLDQGLQFLIQYYNGEERAKGNILERFSAQQFPDLHSELNLSSLELGDSALYFCASSPQGLPRDSPLHFGNGTRLTVT.